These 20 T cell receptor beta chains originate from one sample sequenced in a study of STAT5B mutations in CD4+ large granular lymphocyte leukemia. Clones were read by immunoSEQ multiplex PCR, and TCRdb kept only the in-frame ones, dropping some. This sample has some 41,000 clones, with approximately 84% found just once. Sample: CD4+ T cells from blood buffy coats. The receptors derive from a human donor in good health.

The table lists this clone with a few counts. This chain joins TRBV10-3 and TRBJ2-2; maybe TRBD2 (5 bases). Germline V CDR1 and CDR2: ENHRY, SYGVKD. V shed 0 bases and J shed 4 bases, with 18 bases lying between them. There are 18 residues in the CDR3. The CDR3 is CAISESIVGRAFTGELFF. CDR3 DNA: TGTGCCATCAGTGAGTCGATTGTAGGGCGGGCGTTCACCGGGGAGCTGTTTTTT.

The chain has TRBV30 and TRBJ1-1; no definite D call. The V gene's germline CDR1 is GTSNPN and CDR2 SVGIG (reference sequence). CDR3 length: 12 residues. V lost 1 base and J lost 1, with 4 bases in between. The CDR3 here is CAWSDGNTEAFF. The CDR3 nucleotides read TGTGCCTGGAGTGACGGGAACACTGAAGCTTTCTTT.

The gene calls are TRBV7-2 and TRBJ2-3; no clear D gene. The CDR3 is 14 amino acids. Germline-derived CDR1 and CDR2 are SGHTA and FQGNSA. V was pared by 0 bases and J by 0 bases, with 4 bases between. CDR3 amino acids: CASSLAGSTDTQYF. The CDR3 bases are TGTGCCAGCAGCTTAGCGGGGAGCACAGATACGCAGTATTTT. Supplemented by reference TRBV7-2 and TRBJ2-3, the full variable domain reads GAGVSQSPSNKVTEKGKDVELRCDPISGHTALYWYRQSLGQGLEFLIYFQGNSAPDKSGLPSDRFSAERTGGSVSTLTIQRTQQEDSAVYLCASSLAGSTDTQYFGPGTRLTVL.

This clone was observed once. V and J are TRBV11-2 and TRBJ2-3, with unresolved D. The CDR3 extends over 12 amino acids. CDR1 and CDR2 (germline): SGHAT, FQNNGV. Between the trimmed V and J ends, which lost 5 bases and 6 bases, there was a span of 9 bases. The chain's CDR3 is CASSPSRDTQYF. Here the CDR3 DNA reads TGTGCCAGCAGCCCTTCGAGGGATACGCAGTATTTT.

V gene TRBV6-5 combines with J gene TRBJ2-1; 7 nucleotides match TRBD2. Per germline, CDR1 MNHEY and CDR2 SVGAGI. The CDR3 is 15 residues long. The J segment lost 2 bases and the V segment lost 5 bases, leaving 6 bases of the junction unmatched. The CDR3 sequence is CASSVSGSTYNEQFF. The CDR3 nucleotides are TGTGCCAGCAGTGTTAGCGGGTCCACCTACAATGAGCAGTTCTTC.

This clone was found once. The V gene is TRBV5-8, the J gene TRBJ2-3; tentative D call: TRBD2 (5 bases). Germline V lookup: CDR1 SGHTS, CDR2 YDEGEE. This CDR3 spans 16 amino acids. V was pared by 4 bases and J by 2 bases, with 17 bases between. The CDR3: CASSASGLAFTDTQYF. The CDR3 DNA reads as TGTGCCAGCAGCGCCTCCGGGCTAGCCTTCACAGATACGCAGTATTTT.

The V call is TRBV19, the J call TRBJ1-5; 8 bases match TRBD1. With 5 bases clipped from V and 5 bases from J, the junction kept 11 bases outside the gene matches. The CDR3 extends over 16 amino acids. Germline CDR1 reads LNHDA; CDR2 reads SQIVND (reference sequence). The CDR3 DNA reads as TGTGCCAGTAGTCTAATTGGACAGGGAGTCGATCAGCCCCAGCATTTT. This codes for CASSLIGQGVDQPQHF.

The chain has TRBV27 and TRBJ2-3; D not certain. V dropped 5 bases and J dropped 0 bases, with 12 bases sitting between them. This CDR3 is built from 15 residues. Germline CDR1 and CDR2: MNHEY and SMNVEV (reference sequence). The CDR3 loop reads CASSATRQSTDTQYF. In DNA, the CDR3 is TGTGCCAGCAGTGCGACCCGCCAGAGCACAGATACGCAGTATTTT.

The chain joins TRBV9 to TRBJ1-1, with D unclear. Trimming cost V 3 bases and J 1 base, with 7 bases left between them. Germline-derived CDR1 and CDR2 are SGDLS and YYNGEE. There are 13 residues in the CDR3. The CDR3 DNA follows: TGTGCCAGCAGCGGCCTGACGAACACTGAAGCTTTCTTT. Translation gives CASSGLTNTEAFF.

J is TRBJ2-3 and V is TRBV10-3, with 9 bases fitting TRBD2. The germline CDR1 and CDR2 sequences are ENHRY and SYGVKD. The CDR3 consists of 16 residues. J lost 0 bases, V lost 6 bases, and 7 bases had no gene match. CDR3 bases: TGTGCCATCAGCGACACGACTAGCGGAAGCACAGATACGCAGTATTTT. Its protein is CAISDTTSGSTDTQYF.

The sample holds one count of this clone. The CDR3 region is CASSVAPEVYGYTF. The DNA of the CDR3 is TGTGCCAGCAGCGTAGCTCCAGAAGTCTATGGCTACACCTTC. This chain connects TRBV9 to TRBJ1-2; D remains unclear. Germline V CDR1 and CDR2: SGDLS, YYNGEE. With 0 bases removed from V and 4 bases from J, the gap between germline ends came to 10 bases. The CDR3 is made up of 14 amino acids.

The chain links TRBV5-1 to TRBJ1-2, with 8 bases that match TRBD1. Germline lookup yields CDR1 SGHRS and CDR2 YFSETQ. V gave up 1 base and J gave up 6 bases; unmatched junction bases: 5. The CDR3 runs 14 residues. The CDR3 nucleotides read TGCGCCAGCAGCTTGACGCAGGGGGCTGATGGCTACACCTTC. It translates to CASSLTQGADGYTF.

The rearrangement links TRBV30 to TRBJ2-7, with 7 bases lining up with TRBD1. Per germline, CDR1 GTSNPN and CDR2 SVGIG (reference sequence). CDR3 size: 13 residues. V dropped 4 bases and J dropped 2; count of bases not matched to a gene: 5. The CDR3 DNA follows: TGTGCCTGGAATAGACAGGGCCCCTACGAGCAGTACTTC. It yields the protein CAWNRQGPYEQYF.

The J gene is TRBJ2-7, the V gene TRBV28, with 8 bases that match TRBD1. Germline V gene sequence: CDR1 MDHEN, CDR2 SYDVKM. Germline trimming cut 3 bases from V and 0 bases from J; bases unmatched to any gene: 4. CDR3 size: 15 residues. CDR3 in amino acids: CASSFQGASSYEQYF. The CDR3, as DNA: TGTGCCAGCAGTTTTCAGGGGGCAAGCTCCTACGAGCAGTACTTC. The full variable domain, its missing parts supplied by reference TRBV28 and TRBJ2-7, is DVKVTQSSRYLVKRTGEKVFLECVQDMDHENMFWYRQDPGLGLRLIYFSYDVKMKEKGDIPEGYSVSREKKERFSLILESASTNQTSMYLCASSFQGASSYEQYFGPGTRLTVT.

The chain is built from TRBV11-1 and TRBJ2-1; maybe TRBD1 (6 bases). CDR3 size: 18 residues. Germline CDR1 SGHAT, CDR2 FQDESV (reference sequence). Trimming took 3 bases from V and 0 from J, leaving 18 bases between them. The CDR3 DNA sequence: TGTGCCAGCAGCTTCGCACAGGGCTTCGGAAGCTCCTACAATGAGCAGTTCTTC. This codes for CASSFAQGFGSSYNEQFF.

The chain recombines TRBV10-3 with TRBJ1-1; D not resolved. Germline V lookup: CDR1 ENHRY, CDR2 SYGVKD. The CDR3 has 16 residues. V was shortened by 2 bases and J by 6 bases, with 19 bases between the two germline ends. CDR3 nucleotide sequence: TGTGCCATCAGTGAGCAGAGACACGGCCTTTCCGCTGAAGCTTTCTTT. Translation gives CAISEQRHGLSAEAFF.

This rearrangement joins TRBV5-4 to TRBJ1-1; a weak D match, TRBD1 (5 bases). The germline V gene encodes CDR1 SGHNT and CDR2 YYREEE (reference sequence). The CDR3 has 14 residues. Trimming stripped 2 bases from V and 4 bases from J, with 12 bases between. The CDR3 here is CASSFQGSATEAFF. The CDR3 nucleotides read TGTGCCAGCAGCTTTCAGGGATCGGCCACTGAAGCTTTCTTT. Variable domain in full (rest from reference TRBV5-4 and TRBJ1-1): ETGVTQSPTHLIKTRGQQVTLRCSSQSGHNTVSWYQQALGQGPQFIFQYYREEENGRGNFPPRFSGLQFPNYSSELNVNALELDDSALYLCASSFQGSATEAFFGQGTRLTVV.

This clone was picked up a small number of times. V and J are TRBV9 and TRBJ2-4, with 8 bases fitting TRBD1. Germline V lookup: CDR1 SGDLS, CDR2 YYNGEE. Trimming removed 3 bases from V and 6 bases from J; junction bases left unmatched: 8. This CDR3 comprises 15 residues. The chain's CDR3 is CASSDTDRGTNIQYF. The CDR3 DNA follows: TGTGCCAGCAGCGACACAGACAGGGGCACAAACATTCAGTACTTC.

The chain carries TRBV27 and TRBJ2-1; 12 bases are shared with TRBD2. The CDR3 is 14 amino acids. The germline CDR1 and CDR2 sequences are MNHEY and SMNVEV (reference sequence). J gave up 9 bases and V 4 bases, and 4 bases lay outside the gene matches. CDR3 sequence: CASSSSGGASEQFF. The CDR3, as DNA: TGTGCCAGCAGTTCTAGCGGGGGGGCGAGTGAGCAGTTCTTC.

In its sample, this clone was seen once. The CDR3, as DNA: TGTGCCAGCTCACAGGAAACTAATTCCGGACAGCCCCAGCATTTT. Amino acid sequence: CASSQETNSGQPQHF. The rearrangement links TRBV18 to TRBJ1-5, with D uncertain. V lost 4 bases and J lost 7, with 17 bases in between. This CDR3 is 15 amino acids long. CDR1 is KGHSH, CDR2 LQKENI, per germline.